A single T cell receptor (beta chain) is shown here with its context. The data were taken from a study of CD4 and CD8 cells across lung adenocarcinoma regions. TCRdb passed the PCR reads through MiXCR, listing each CDR3 protein once. The table has about 7,600 distinct CDR3 sequences, 45% seen once. What was sequenced was CD8+ T cells from the center of a lung tumor. The TCR sequence derives from a male donor with lung adenocarcinoma. The CD4 and CD8 labels of this study may be unreliable.

CDR3 in amino acids: CASRRAGSAKNIQYF. DNA of the CDR3: TGTGCCAGCAGGCGAGCGGGATCAGCCAAAAACATTCAGTACTTC. This chain joins TRBV6-1 and TRBJ2-4, with 7 bases aligning to TRBD2. Germline V lookup: CDR1 MNHNS, CDR2 SASEGT. The J segment lost 0 bases and the V segment lost 6 bases, leaving 5 bases of the junction unmatched. The CDR3 consists of 15 residues.